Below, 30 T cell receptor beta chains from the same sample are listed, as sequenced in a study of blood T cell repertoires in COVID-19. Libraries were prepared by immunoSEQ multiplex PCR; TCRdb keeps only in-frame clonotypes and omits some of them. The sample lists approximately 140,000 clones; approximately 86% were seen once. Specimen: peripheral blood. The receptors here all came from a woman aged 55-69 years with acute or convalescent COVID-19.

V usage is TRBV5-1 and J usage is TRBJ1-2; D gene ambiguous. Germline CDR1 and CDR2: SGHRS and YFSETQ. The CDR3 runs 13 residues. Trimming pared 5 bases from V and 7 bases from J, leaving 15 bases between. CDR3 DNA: TGCGCCAGCAGTATAGACAAATTTACTGGCTACACCTTC. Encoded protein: CASSIDKFTGYTF.

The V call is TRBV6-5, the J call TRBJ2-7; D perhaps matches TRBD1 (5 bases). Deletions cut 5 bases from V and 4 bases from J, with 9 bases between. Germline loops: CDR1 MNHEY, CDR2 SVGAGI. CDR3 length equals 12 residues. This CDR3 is CASSPPGYEQYF. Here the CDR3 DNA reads TGTGCCAGCAGTCCCCCAGGGTACGAGCAGTACTTC.

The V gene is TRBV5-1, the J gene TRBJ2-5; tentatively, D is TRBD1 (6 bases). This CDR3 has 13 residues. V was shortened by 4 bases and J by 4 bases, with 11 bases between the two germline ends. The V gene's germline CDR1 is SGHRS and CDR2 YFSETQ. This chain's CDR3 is CASSQGQRETQYF. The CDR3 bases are TGCGCCAGCAGCCAAGGACAGCGAGAGACCCAGTACTTC.

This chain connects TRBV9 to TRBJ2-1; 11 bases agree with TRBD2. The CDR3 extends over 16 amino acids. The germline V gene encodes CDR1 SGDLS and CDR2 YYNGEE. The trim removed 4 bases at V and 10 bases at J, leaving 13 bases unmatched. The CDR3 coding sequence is TGTGCCAGCAGCCAAGGAGAGCTAGCGGGGGGAAGGGAGCAGTTCTTC. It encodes CASSQGELAGGREQFF.

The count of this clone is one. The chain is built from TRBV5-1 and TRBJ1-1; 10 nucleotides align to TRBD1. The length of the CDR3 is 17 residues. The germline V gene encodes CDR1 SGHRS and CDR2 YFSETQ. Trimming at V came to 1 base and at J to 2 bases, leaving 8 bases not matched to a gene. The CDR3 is CASSLLGTGDINTEAFF. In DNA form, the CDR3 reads TGCGCCAGCAGCTTGTTAGGGACAGGGGACATAAACACTGAAGCTTTCTTT.

CDR3 bases: TGTGCCATTCGACAGGGAGGAAACACTGAAGCTTTCTTT. Protein sequence: CAIRQGGNTEAFF. This chain uses TRBV10-3 with TRBJ1-1, with 7 nucleotides matching TRBD1. Per the germline V gene, CDR1 is ENHRY and CDR2 is SYGVKD. This CDR3 comprises 13 residues. Trimming at V came to 9 bases and at J to 2 bases, leaving 6 bases not matched to a gene.

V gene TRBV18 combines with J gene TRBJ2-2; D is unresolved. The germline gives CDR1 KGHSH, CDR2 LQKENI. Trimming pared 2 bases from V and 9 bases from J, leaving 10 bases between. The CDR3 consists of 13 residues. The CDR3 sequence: CASSPTMARELFF. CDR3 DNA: TGTGCCAGCTCACCAACCATGGCTCGGGAGCTGTTTTTT.

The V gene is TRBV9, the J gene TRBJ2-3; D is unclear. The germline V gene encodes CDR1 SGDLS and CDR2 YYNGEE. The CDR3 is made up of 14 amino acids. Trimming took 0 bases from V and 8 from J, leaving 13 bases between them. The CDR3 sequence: CASSVGQRLSTQYF. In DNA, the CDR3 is TGTGCCAGCAGCGTAGGGCAGAGACTGAGTACGCAGTATTTT.

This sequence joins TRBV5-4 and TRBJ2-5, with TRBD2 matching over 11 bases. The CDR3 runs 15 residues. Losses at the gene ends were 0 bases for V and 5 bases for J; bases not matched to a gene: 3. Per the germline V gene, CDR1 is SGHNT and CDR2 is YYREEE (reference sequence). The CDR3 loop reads CASSLVSSGGETQYF. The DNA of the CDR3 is TGTGCCAGCAGCTTGGTGTCTAGCGGGGGGGAGACCCAGTACTTC.

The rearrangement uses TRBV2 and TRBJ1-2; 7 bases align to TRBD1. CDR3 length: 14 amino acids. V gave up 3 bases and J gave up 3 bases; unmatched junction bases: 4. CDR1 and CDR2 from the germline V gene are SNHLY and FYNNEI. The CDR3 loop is CASSDTGAYYGYTF. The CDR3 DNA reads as TGTGCCAGCAGTGATACAGGGGCTTACTATGGCTACACCTTC.

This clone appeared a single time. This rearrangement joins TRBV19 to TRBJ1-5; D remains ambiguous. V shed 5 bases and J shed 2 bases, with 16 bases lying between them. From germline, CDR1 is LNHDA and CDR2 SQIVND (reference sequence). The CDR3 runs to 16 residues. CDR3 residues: CASSPGEGGGNQPQHF. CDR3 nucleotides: TGTGCCAGTAGTCCCGGTGAAGGAGGAGGCAATCAGCCCCAGCATTTT.

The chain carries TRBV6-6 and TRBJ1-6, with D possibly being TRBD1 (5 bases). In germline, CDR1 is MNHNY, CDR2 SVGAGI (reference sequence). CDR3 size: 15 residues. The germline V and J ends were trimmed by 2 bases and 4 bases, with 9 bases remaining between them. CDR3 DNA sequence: TGTGCCAGCAGTTACGAGGGGAGGTATAATTCACCCCTCCACTTT. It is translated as CASSYEGRYNSPLHF.

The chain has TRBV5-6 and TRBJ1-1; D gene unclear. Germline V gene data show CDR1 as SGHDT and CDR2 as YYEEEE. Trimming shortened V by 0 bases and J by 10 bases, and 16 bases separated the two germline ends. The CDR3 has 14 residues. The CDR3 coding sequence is TGTGCCAGCAGCTTGGCCACGGTAGGAGGTTCAGCTTTCTTT. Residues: CASSLATVGGSAFF.

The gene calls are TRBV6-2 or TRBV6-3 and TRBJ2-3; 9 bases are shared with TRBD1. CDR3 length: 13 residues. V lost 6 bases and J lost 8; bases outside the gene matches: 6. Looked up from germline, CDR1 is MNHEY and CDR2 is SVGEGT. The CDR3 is CASSGTGRTTQYF. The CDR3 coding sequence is TGTGCCAGCAGCGGGACAGGGAGGACTACGCAGTATTTT.

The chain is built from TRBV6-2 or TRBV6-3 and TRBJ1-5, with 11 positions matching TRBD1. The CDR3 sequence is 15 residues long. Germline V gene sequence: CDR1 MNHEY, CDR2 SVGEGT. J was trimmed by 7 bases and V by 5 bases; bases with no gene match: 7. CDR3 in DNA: TGTGCCAGCAGTGACGGGACAGGGGGTTCACAGCCCCAGCATTTT. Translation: CASSDGTGGSQPQHF.

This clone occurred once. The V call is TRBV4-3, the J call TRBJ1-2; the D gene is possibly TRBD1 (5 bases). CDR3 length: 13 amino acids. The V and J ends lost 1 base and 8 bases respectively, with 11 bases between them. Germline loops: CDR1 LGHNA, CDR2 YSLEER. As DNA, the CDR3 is TGCGCCAGCAGCCAAGGACAGTTCGGCGGCTACACCTTC. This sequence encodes CASSQGQFGGYTF.

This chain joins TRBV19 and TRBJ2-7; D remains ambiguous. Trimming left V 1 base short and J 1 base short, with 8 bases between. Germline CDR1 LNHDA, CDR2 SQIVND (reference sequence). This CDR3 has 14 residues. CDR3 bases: TGTGCCAGTAGTATAGGCAGACAATCCTACGAGCAGTACTTC. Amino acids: CASSIGRQSYEQYF.

The CDR3 nucleotides read TGTGCCAGCTCAGGACAGGGTAGCAATCAGCCCCAGCATTTT. Translated: CASSGQGSNQPQHF. This chain links TRBV18 with TRBJ1-5; TRBD1 matches at 8 bases. J gave up 0 bases and V 5 bases, and 0 bases lay outside the gene matches. From germline, CDR1 is KGHSH and CDR2 LQKENI. The CDR3 is 14 residues long.

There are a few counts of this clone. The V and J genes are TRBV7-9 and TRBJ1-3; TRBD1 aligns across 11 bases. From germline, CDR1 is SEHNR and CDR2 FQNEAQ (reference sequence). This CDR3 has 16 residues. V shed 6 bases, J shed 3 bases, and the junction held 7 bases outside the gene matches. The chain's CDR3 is CASSSGQGAFGNTIYF. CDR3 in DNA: TGTGCCAGCAGTTCAGGACAGGGGGCATTTGGAAACACCATATATTTT.

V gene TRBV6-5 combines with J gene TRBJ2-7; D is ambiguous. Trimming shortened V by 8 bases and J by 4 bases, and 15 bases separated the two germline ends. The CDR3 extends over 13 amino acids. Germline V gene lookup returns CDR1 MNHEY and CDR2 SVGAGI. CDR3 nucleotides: TGTGCCAGCCCCTCCGGTAGTTGGTACGAGCAGTACTTC. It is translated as CASPSGSWYEQYF.

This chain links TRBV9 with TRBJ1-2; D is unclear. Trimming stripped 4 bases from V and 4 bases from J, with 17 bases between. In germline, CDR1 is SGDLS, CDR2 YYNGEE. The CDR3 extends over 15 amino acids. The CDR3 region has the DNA TGTGCCAGCAGCCCCAGAGGCGGTACCTTCTATGGCTACACCTTC. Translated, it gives CASSPRGGTFYGYTF.

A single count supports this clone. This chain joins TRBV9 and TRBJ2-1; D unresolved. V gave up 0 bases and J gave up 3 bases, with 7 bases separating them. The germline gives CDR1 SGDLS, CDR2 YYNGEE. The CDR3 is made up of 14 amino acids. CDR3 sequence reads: CASSVDPSYNEQFF. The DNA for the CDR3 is TGTGCCAGCAGCGTAGACCCGAGCTACAATGAGCAGTTCTTC.

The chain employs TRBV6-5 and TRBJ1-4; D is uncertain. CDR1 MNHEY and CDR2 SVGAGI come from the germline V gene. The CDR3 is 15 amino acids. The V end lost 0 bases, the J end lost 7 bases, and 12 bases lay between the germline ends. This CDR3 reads CASSYSAGTLEKLFF. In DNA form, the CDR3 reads TGTGCCAGCAGTTACTCGGCAGGAACCCTTGAAAAACTGTTTTTT.

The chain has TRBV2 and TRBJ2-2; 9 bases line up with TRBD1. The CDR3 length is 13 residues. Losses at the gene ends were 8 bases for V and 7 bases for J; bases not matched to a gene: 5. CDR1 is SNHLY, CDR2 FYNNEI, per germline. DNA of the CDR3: TGTGCCAGCCGGGACAGGGAGGACGGGGAGCTGTTTTTT. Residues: CASRDREDGELFF.

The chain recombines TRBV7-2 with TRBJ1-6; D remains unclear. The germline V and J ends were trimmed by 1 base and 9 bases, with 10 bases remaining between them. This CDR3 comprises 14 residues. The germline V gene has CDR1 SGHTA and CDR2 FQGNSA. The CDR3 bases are TGTGCCAGCAGCTTAGGATTACAGCCTTCACCCCTCCACTTT. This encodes CASSLGLQPSPLHF. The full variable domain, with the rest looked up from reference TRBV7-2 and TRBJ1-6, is GAGVSQSPSNKVTEKGKDVELRCDPISGHTALYWYRQSLGQGLEFLIYFQGNSAPDKSGLPSDRFSAERTGGSVSTLTIQRTQQEDSAVYLCASSLGLQPSPLHFGNGTRLTVT.

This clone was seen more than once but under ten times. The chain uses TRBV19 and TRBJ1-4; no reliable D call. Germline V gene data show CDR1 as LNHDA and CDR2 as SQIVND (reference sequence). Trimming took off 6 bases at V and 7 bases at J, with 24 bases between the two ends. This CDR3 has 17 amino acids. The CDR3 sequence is CASRPTGERPEGEKLFF. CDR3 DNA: TGTGCCAGTAGGCCGACTGGGGAACGCCCAGAGGGTGAAAAACTGTTTTTT.

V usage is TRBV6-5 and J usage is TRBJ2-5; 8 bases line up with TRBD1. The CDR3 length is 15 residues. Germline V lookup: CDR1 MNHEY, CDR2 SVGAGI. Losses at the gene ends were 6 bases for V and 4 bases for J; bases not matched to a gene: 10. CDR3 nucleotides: TGTGCCAGCAGGCCCGTGGGCAGGGGGCGAGAGACCCAGTACTTC. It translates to CASRPVGRGRETQYF.

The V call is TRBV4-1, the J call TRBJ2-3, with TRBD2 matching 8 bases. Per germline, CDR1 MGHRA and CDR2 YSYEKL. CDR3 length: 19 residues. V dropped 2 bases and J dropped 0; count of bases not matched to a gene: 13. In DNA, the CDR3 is TGCGCCAGCAGCCAACCCCGTTACGGGGGGGGATCTAGCACAGATACGCAGTATTTT. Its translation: CASSQPRYGGGSSTDTQYF.

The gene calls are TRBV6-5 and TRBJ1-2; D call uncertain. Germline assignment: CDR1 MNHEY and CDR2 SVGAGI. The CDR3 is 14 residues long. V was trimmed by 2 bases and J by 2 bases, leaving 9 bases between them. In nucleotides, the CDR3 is TGTGCCAGCAGTTACGCTCAGGCGAACTATGGCTACACCTTC. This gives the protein CASSYAQANYGYTF.

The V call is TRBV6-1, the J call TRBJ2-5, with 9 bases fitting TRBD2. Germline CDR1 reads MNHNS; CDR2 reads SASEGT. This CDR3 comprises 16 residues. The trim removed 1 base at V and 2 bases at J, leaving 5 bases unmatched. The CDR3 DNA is TGTGCCAGCAGTGAAGTTTTGCGGGGGGGACAAGAGACCCAGTACTTC. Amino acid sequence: CASSEVLRGGQETQYF.